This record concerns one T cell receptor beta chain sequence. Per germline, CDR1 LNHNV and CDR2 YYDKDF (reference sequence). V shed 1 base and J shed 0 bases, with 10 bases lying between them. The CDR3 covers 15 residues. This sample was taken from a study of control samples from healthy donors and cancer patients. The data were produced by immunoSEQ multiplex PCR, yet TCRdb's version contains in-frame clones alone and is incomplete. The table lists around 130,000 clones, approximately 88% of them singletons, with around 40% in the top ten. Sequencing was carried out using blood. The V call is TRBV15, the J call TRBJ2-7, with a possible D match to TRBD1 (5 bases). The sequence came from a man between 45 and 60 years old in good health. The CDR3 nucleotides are TGTGCCACCAGCAGAGGTAGAGACAGCTCCTACGAGCAGTACTTC. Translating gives CATSRGRDSSYEQYF.